This T cell receptor beta chain emerged from a study of patients and donors after allogeneic stem cell transplantation. In its sample, this clonotype was seen a few times. Deletions cut 8 bases from V and 0 bases from J, with 20 bases between. The CDR3 spans 17 residues. One entry per CDR3 protein results from TCRdb running MiXCR on the RT-PCR reads. The sample records fewer than 500,000 distinct CDR3 sequences, around 15% being singletons. V usage is TRBV12-3 or TRBV12-4 and J usage is TRBJ1-5; maybe TRBD1 (6 bases). The sequencing sample was made of blood, either unsorted or a sorted T cell fraction (not recorded which). This TCR was sampled from a human donor who was either an allogeneic HSCT recipient or a stem cell or donor lymphocyte infusion donor (not recorded which). It is not recorded whose cells these are; they may come from a transplant donor. The CDR3 protein is CASVKGTGTYSNQPQHF. CDR3 nucleotide sequence: TGTGCCAGCGTAAAGGGCACAGGGACCTATAGCAATCAGCCCCAGCATTTT.